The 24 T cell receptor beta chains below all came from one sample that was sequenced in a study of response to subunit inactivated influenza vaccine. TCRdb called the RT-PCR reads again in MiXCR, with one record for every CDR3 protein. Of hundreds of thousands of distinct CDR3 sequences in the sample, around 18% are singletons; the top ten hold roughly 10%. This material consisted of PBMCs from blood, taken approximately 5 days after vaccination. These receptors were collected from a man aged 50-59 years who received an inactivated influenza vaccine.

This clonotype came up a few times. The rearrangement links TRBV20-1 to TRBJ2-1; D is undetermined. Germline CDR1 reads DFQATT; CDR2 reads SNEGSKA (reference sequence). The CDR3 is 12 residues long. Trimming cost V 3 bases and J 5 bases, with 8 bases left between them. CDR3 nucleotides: TGCAGTGCTAGTTCTCCGCACAATGAGCAGTTCTTC. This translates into CSASSPHNEQFF.

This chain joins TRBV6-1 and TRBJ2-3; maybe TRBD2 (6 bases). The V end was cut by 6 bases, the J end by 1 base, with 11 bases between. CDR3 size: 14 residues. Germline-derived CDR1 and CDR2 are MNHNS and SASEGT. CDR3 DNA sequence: TGTGCCAGCAGGCCCGGGACTGGCACAGATACGCAGTATTTT. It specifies CASRPGTGTDTQYF.

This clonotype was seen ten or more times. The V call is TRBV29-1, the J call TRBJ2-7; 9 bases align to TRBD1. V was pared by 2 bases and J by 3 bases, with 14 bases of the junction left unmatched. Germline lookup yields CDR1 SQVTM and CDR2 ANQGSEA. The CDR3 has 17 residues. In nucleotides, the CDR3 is TGCAGCGTTGAACTCATGGACCGGGACAGGGCGATCTACGAGCAGTACTTC. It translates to CSVELMDRDRAIYEQYF.

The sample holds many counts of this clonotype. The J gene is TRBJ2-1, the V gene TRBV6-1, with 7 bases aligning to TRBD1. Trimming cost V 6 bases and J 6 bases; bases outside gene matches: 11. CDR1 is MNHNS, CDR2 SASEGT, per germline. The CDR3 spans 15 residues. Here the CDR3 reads CASRMTGLVVNEQFF. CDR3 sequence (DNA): TGTGCCAGCAGGATGACAGGGCTTGTAGTCAATGAGCAGTTCTTC.

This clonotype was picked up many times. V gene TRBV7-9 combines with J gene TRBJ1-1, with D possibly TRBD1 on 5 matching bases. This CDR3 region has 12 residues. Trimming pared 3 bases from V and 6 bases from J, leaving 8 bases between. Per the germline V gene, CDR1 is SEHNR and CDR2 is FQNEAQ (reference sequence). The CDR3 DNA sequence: TGTGCCAGCAGCTTTTGGGGGGCTGAAGCTTTCTTT. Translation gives CASSFWGAEAFF.

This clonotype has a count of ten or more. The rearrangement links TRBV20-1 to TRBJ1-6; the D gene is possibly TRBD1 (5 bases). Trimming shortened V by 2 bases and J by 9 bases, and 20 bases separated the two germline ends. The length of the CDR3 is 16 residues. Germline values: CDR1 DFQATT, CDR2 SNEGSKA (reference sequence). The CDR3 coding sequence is TGCAGTGCTAGAAGGAATTCGAAGGTGGGGGTTTCACCCCTCCACTTT. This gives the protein CSARRNSKVGVSPLHF.

The chain's CDR3 is CASSLALAPNNQPQHF. The CDR3 DNA sequence: TGTGCCAGCAGTTTGGCCTTGGCGCCGAACAATCAGCCCCAGCATTTT. The chain joins TRBV12-3 or TRBV12-4 to TRBJ1-5; D ambiguous. Between the trimmed V and J ends, which lost 3 bases and 3 bases, there was a span of 15 bases. The CDR3 is 16 residues long.

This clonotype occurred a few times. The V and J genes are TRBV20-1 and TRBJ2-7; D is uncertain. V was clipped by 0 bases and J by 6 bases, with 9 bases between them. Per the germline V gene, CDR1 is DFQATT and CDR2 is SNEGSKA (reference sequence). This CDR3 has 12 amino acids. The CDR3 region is CSARDRAPEQYF. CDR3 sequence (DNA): TGCAGTGCTAGAGACCGAGCGCCCGAGCAGTACTTC.

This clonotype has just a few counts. CDR3 nucleotide sequence: TGTGCCAGCAGCTTAATCCCCTCCGGGACAGGGGTAACCGGGGAGCTGTTTTTT. Amino acid sequence: CASSLIPSGTGVTGELFF. The chain couples TRBV7-3 to TRBJ2-2; TRBD1 matches 10 bases. Germline V gene lookup returns CDR1 SGHTA and CDR2 FQGTGA. The CDR3 loop spans 18 amino acids. V lost 1 base and J lost 5; bases outside the gene matches: 10.

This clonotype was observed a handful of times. CDR3 sequence: CASSLSGTRTNEQFF. The CDR3, as DNA: TGTGCCAGCAGCTTGTCCGGGACTAGGACCAATGAGCAGTTCTTC. The rearrangement joins TRBV7-9 to TRBJ2-1; 8 nucleotides match TRBD2. The CDR3 has 15 amino acids. Germline CDR1 is SEHNR and CDR2 is FQNEAQ (reference sequence). The V gene end was trimmed by 3 bases and the J gene end by 6 bases; junction bases not matched to a gene: 7.

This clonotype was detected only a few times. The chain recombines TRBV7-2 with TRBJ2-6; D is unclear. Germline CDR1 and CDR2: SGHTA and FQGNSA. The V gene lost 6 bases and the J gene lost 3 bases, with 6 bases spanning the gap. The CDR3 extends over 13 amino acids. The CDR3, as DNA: TGTGCCAGCAGTAGCCGTGGGGCCAACGTCCTGACTTTC. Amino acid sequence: CASSSRGANVLTF. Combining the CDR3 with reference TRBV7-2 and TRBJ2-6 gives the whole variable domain GAGVSQSPSNKVTEKGKDVELRCDPISGHTALYWYRQSLGQGLEFLIYFQGNSAPDKSGLPSDRFSAERTGGSVSTLTIQRTQQEDSAVYLCASSSRGANVLTFGAGSRLTVL.

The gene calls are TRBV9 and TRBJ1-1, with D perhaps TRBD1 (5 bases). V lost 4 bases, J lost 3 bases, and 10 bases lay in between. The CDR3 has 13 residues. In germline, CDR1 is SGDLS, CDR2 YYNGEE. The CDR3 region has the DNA TGTGCCAGCAGCCACAGGTGGGACACTGAAGCTTTCTTT. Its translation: CASSHRWDTEAFF.

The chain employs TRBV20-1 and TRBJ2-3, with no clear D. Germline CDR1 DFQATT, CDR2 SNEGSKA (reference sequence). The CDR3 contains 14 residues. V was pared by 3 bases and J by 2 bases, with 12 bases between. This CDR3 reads CSARVRSYTDTQYF. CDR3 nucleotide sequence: TGCAGTGCTAGGGTACGGAGCTACACAGATACGCAGTATTTT.

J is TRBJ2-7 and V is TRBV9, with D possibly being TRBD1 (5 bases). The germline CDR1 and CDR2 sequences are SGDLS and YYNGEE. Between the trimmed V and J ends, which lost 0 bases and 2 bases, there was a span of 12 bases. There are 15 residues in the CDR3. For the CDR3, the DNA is TGTGCCAGCAGCGTAGGGAGCAGGGAAACCTACGAGCAGTACTTC. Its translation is CASSVGSRETYEQYF.

The CDR3 loop reads CASSLVYRAGTGYTDTQYF. The CDR3 DNA follows: TGTGCCAGCAGCTTGGTATATCGAGCCGGGACAGGGTACACAGATACGCAGTATTTT. The chain combines TRBV11-1 with TRBJ2-3, with 9 bases lining up with TRBD1. CDR3 length: 19 amino acids. Trimming at V came to 3 bases and at J to 2 bases, leaving 15 bases not matched to a gene. Germline loops: CDR1 SGHAT, CDR2 FQDESV (reference sequence).

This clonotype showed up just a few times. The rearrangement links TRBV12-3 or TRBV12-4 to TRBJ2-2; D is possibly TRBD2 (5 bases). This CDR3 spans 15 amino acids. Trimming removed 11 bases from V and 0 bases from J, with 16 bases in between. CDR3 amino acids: CAGRRNTANTGELFF. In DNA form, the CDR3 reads TGTGCCGGGAGACGGAACACCGCGAACACCGGGGAGCTGTTTTTT.

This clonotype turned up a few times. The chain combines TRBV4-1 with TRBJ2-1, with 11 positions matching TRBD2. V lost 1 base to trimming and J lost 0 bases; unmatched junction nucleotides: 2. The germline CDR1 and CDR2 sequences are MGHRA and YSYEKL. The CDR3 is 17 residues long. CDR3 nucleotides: TGCGCCAGCAGCCAAGGTCTAGCGGGGGGCTCCTACAATGAGCAGTTCTTC. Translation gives CASSQGLAGGSYNEQFF.

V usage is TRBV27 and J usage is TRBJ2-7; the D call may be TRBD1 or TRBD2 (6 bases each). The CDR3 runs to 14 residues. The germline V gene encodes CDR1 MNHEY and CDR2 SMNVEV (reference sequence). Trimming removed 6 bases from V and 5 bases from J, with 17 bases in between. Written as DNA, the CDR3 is TGTGCCAGCAGGTCCGGGGGCGATTACGACGAGCAGTACTTC. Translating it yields CASRSGGDYDEQYF.

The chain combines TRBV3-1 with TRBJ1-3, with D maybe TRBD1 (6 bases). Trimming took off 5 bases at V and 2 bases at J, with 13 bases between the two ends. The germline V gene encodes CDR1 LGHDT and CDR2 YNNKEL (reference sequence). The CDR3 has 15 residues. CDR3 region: CASSYPGATGNTIYF. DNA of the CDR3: TGTGCCAGCAGCTACCCGGGGGCTACTGGAAACACCATATATTTT.

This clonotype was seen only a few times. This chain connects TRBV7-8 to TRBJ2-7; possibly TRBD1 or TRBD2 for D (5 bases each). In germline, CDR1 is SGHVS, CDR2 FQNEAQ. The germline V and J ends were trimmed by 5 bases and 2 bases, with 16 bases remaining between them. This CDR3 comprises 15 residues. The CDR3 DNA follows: TGTGCCAGCAGCCCGTCGAGGGGACCACCCTACGAGCAGTACTTC. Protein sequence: CASSPSRGPPYEQYF.

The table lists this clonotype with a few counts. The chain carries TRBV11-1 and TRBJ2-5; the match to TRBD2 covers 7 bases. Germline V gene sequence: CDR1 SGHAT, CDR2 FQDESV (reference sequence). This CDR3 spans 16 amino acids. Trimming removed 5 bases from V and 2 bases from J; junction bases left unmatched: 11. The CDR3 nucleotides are TGTGCCAGCAGCCTTAGGGGTCTAGCGGTTCAAGAGACCCAGTACTTC. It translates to CASSLRGLAVQETQYF.

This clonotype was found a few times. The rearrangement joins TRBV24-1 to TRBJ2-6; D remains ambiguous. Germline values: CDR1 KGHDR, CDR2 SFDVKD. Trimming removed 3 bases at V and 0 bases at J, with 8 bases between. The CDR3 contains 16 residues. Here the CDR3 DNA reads TGTGCCACCAGTGATCGCGGCGGCTCTGGGGCCAACGTCCTGACTTTC. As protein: CATSDRGGSGANVLTF.

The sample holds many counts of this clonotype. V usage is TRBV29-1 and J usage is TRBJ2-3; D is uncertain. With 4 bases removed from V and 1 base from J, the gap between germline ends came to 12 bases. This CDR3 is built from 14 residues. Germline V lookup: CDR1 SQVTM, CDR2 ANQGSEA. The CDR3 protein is CSVGPSLGTDTQYF. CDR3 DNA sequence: TGCAGCGTTGGCCCATCCCTCGGCACAGATACGCAGTATTTT.

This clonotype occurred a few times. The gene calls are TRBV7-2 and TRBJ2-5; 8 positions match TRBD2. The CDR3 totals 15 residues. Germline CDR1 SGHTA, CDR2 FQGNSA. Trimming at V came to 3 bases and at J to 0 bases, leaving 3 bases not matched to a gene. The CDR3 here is CASSFVAGNQETQYF. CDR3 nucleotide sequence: TGTGCCAGCAGCTTTGTAGCGGGGAACCAAGAGACCCAGTACTTC.